These T cell receptor beta chains were read from a single sample in a study of cytomegalovirus exposure and HLA in healthy donors. The repertoire was sequenced with immunoSEQ multiplex PCR; TCRdb's copy has only in-frame clones and lacks some. The repertoire consists of some 150,000 clones, with roughly 80% occurring once and the leading ten covering more than 3.5%. The specimen was PBMCs. The receptor set was obtained from a woman in her 40s in good health and CMV-seropositive. The CDR3 runs from the conserved cysteine through the conserved F or W. D genes are given only for firm matches. The size entry is marked missing in some rows and otherwise reads once, few, many or a size class.

-	TRBV7-2	-	TRBJ2-2	CAERDLNTGELFF	TGTGCCGAACGGGATCTAAACACCGGGGAGCTGTTTTTT
-	TRBV5-1	-	TRBJ1-1	CASSLFDSNTEAFF	TGCGCCAGCAGCTTGTTTGACTCGAACACTGAAGCTTTCTTT
few	TRBV28	-	TRBJ1-1	CASSILTAEAFF	TGTGCCAGCAGTATACTTACCGCTGAAGCTTTCTTT
once	TRBV6-5	TRBD2	TRBJ2-1	CASSPGTSYNEQFF	TGTGCCAGCAGTCCCGGGACTAGCTACAATGAGCAGTTCTTC
-	TRBV6-6	TRBD1	TRBJ1-3	CASSYGTGGSGNTIYF	TGTGCCAGCAGTTACGGGACAGGGGGCTCTGGAAACACCATATATTTT
-	TRBV6-5	-	TRBJ1-1	CASSYLTSGGNTEAFF	TGTGCCAGCAGTTACCTGACTTCGGGGGGGAACACTGAAGCTTTCTTT
few	TRBV27	TRBD1	TRBJ2-7	CASSSPRAARGLYEQYF	TGTGCCAGCAGTTCCCCCCGGGCTGCCAGGGGGCTATACGAGCAGTACTTC
-	TRBV6-1	TRBD1	TRBJ2-5	CASSDGTAAETQYF	TGTGCCAGCAGTGATGGGACAGCGGCGGAGACCCAGTACTTC
-	TRBV5-1	TRBD1	TRBJ1-2	CASSQTGTPMYGYTF	TGCGCCAGTTCGCAGACAGGGACCCCTATGTATGGCTACACCTTC
-	TRBV6-1	TRBD1	TRBJ2-6	CASSEGDRLSGANVLTF	TGTGCCAGCAGTGAAGGGGACAGACTCTCTGGGGCCAACGTCCTGACTTTC
once	TRBV27	TRBD2	TRBJ2-7	CASSISSGGGPYEQYF	TGTGCCAGCAGTATCTCTAGCGGGGGGGGACCCTACGAGCAGTACTTC
-	TRBV11-2	TRBD2	TRBJ2-7	CASSGGGFDEQYF	TGTGCCAGCAGCGGGGGGGGGTTTGACGAGCAGTACTTC
once	TRBV7-2	TRBD2	TRBJ2-7	CASSFTSGASYEQYF	TGTGCCAGCAGCTTTACTAGCGGGGCGTCCTACGAGCAGTACTTC
-	TRBV11-2	TRBD2	TRBJ2-3	CASSGRAGSSSTDTQYF	TGTGCCAGCAGCGGGAGGGCGGGGTCTTCTAGCACAGATACGCAGTATTTT
-	TRBV7-2	-	TRBJ2-7	CASSTRGSYEQYF	TGTGCCAGCAGTACGAGGGGGTCCTACGAGCAGTACTTC
-	TRBV7-9	TRBD2	TRBJ2-1	CASSRSLAGGIEAYNEQFF	TGTGCCAGCAGCCGATCACTAGCGGGGGGAATTGAGGCCTACAATGAGCAGTTCTTC
-	TRBV4-3	TRBD2	TRBJ2-3	CASSQDNVREGDTQYF	TGCGCCAGCAGCCAAGATAACGTCAGGGAGGGGGATACGCAGTATTTT
-	TRBV30	TRBD2	TRBJ2-2	CASGLAGGNTGELFF	TGTGCCTCCGGACTAGCGGGGGGGAACACCGGGGAGCTGTTTTTT
-	TRBV5-4	TRBD1	TRBJ2-7	CASSGTGASYEQYF	TGTGCCAGCAGCGGGACAGGGGCCTCCTACGAGCAGTACTTC
-	TRBV18	-	TRBJ2-4	CASSPPGHKNIQYF	TGTGCCAGCTCACCGCCGGGACACAAAAACATTCAGTACTTC
-	TRBV2	-	TRBJ1-4	CASRQEWATNEKLFF	TGTGCCAGCAGACAGGAATGGGCAACTAATGAAAAACTGTTTTTT
-	TRBV5-6	-	TRBJ1-4	CASSLEGVSTNEKLFF	TGTGCCAGCAGCTTGGAGGGGGTTTCAACTAATGAAAAACTGTTTTTT
few	TRBV5-6	TRBD2	TRBJ2-3	CASSLWTSGRDTQYF	TGTGCCAGCAGCTTGTGGACTAGCGGGAGAGATACGCAGTATTTT
-	TRBV7-8	-	TRBJ2-7	CASSLGGQASSSSYEQYF	TGTGCCAGCAGCTTGGGGGGTCAGGCCTCGAGCAGCTCCTACGAGCAGTACTTC
-	TRBV5-1	TRBD2	TRBJ2-7	CASSRGVEQYF	TGCGCCAGCAGCCGGGGGGTAGAGCAGTACTTC
-	TRBV6-6	TRBD2	TRBJ2-1	CASGRGVYNEQFF	TGTGCCAGCGGGCGGGGGGTCTACAATGAGCAGTTCTTC
-	TRBV29-1	TRBD2	TRBJ2-1	CSVEGRASGRYNEQFF	TGCAGCGTTGAAGGTAGGGCTAGCGGGAGGTACAATGAGCAGTTCTTC
few	TRBV19	TRBD1	TRBJ1-1	CASRNRGNTEAFF	TGTGCCAGTAGAAACAGGGGAAACACTGAAGCTTTCTTT
once	TRBV10-1	TRBD1	TRBJ1-1	CASSGQGNTEAFF	TGCGCCAGCAGTGGACAGGGGAACACTGAAGCTTTCTTT
-	TRBV2	TRBD1	TRBJ1-6	CASMTDRGRSPLHF	TGTGCCAGCATGACGGACAGGGGACGCTCACCCCTCCACTTT
-	TRBV16	TRBD1	TRBJ2-1	CASSLNWDRAAEQFF	TGTGCCAGCAGCCTCAATTGGGACAGGGCGGCTGAGCAGTTCTTC
-	TRBV7-3	TRBD2	TRBJ2-5	CASSPRTSGSRVETQYF	TGTGCCAGCAGCCCCAGGACTAGCGGGAGTAGGGTGGAGACCCAGTACTTC
-	TRBV30	TRBD2	TRBJ2-1	CARRLAGAYNEQFF	TGTGCCCGTCGACTAGCGGGAGCCTACAATGAGCAGTTCTTC
few	TRBV10-3	TRBD1	TRBJ1-1	CAISEPATGGTEAFF	TGTGCCATCAGTGAGCCGGCTACAGGGGGGACTGAAGCTTTCTTT
-	TRBV6-1	-	TRBJ2-1	CASSEHLLNNEQFF	TGTGCCAGCAGTGAACACTTATTGAACAATGAGCAGTTCTTC
-	TRBV12-2	-	TRBJ1-4	CASRPDLGLNEKLFF	TGTGCAAGTCGCCCCGACTTGGGGCTTAATGAAAAACTGTTTTTT
-	TRBV18	-	TRBJ2-7	CASSPASVSYEQYF	TGTGCCAGCTCACCCGCTAGCGTCTCCTACGAGCAGTACTTC
-	TRBV19	-	TRBJ1-4	CASSAGIRSNEKLFF	TGTGCCAGTAGTGCCGGGATTCGGAGTAATGAAAAACTGTTTTTT
-	TRBV10-3	-	TRBJ2-7	CAISEMGQASSEQYF	TGTGCCATCAGTGAAATGGGGCAAGCCAGCTCCGAGCAGTACTTC
once	TRBV18	-	TRBJ2-7	CASSPADTSYEQYF	TGTGCCAGCTCACCCGCGGACACCTCCTACGAGCAGTACTTC
-	TRBV9	TRBD1	TRBJ2-1	CASSGTGTGSINEQFF	TGTGCCAGCAGCGGGACCGGGACAGGGAGTATCAATGAGCAGTTCTTC
-	TRBV2	TRBD1	TRBJ1-5	CASRLDRGGNQPQHF	TGTGCCAGCAGGCTCGACAGGGGTGGGAATCAGCCCCAGCATTTT
-	TRBV19	-	TRBJ1-2	CASSSQWNYGYTF	TGTGCCAGTAGTTCGCAGTGGAACTATGGCTACACCTTC
-	TRBV2	TRBD2	TRBJ2-3	CASSEAIPGTSGTFASTDTQYF	TGTGCCAGCAGTGAAGCAATCCCCGGGACTAGCGGGACCTTTGCTAGCACAGATACGCAGTATTTT
-	TRBV28	TRBD1	TRBJ1-5	CASSLLGQGDNQPQHF	TGTGCCAGCAGTTTACTGGGACAGGGCGACAATCAGCCCCAGCATTTT
-	TRBV6-5	TRBD1	TRBJ1-2	CASSLPGQENGYTF	TGTGCCAGCAGCCTTCCGGGACAGGAGAATGGCTACACCTTC
-	TRBV13	TRBD1	TRBJ1-1	CASSHRDRGPNTEAFF	TGTGCCAGCAGCCACCGGGACAGGGGACCGAACACTGAAGCTTTCTTT
-	TRBV28	TRBD2	TRBJ2-2	CASSLWTSGGYTGELFF	TGTGCCAGCAGTTTATGGACTAGCGGGGGATACACCGGGGAGCTGTTTTTT
-	TRBV27	TRBD2	TRBJ2-1	CASSLQVAGLAGGGEQFF	TGTGCCAGCAGTTTACAAGTAGCCGGACTAGCGGGAGGGGGTGAGCAGTTCTTC
-	TRBV6-6	TRBD2	TRBJ2-2	CASSRLADTGELFF	TGTGCCAGCAGTCGACTAGCGGACACCGGGGAGCTGTTTTTT
-	TRBV7-2	TRBD2	TRBJ2-2	CASSLEGGRSTGELFF	TGTGCCAGCAGCTTAGAGGGCGGGAGGAGTACCGGGGAGCTGTTTTTT
-	TRBV7-3	TRBD2	TRBJ2-7	CASHSGAPYEQYF	TGTGCCAGCCATAGCGGGGCCCCCTACGAGCAGTACTTC
-	TRBV30	-	TRBJ1-5	CAWSVEWNQPQHF	TGTGCCTGGAGTGTCGAGTGGAATCAGCCCCAGCATTTT
-	TRBV4-1	-	TRBJ2-7	CASSLILGTPPGGQYF	TGCGCCAGCAGCCTGATACTCGGGACTCCCCCAGGGGGGCAGTACTTC
-	TRBV7-8	-	TRBJ2-1	CASSLIGWEQFF	TGTGCCAGCAGCTTAATCGGGTGGGAGCAGTTCTTC